Listed here are 8 T cell receptor beta chains from one sample, sequenced in a study of blood T cell repertoires in COVID-19. Here immunoSEQ multiplex PCR was the method, and the copy in TCRdb shows in-frame clones only, minus some. The data show roughly 170,000 clones, about 88% seen once. What was sequenced was peripheral blood. The receptors originated from a woman aged 45-65 years with COVID-19, enrolled during active disease.

This clone was found a few times. The chain couples TRBV7-7 to TRBJ2-7; 7 positions match TRBD2. The length of the CDR3 is 17 residues. CDR1 is SSHAT, CDR2 FNYEAQ, per germline (reference sequence). The V gene end was trimmed by 4 bases and the J gene end by 7 bases; junction bases not matched to a gene: 19. CDR3 amino acids: CASSSLLWASGTLEQYF. The CDR3 bases are TGTGCCAGCAGCTCCCTCCTTTGGGCTAGCGGAACCTTGGAGCAGTACTTC.

The chain carries TRBV6-2 or TRBV6-3 and TRBJ2-3; 10 positions agree with TRBD2. The CDR3 consists of 17 residues. V lost 6 bases to trimming and J lost 2 bases; unmatched junction nucleotides: 11. Per germline, CDR1 MNHEY and CDR2 SVGEGT. This CDR3 reads CASSTERTSGNTDTQYF. Here the CDR3 DNA reads TGTGCCAGCAGCACCGAGAGGACTAGCGGCAACACAGATACGCAGTATTTT.

V gene TRBV11-2 combines with J gene TRBJ2-1, with D uncertain. V was trimmed by 5 bases and J by 0 bases, leaving 11 bases between them. The CDR3 has 15 amino acids. Germline V lookup: CDR1 SGHAT, CDR2 FQNNGV. As DNA, the CDR3 is TGTGCCAGCAGCCCCCTTCTATGCTCCTACAATGAGCAGTTCTTC. It codes for CASSPLLCSYNEQFF.

The J gene is TRBJ1-5, the V gene TRBV18; TRBD1 is a possible D gene (6 bases). Germline CDR1 KGHSH, CDR2 LQKENI. The ends were cut back, 8 bases at V and 1 base at J, with 15 bases in the middle. There are 15 residues in the CDR3. The DNA for the CDR3 is TGTGCCAGCGCTTTGGAGGGGGGGAGCAATCAGCCCCAGCATTTT. Protein product: CASALEGGSNQPQHF.

V is TRBV19 and J is TRBJ2-7; TRBD1 aligns across 9 bases. The V and J ends lost 5 bases and 0 bases, in that order; junction bases with no gene match: 5. The CDR3 loop spans 15 amino acids. Germline CDR1 and CDR2: LNHDA and SQIVND (reference sequence). As DNA, the CDR3 is TGTGCCAGTAGTCCCGGGACAGGGATCTCCTACGAGCAGTACTTC. This translates into CASSPGTGISYEQYF.

The chain employs TRBV7-2 and TRBJ2-5; D call uncertain. V lost 5 bases and J lost 4, with 8 bases in between. Germline V gene sequence: CDR1 SGHTA, CDR2 FQGNSA. This CDR3 is 12 amino acids long. As DNA, the CDR3 is TGTGCCAGCAGCGAATCGGGAGAGACCCAGTACTTC. Translation: CASSESGETQYF.

The chain carries TRBV7-3 and TRBJ2-5; the D gene is possibly TRBD2 (6 bases). CDR1 is SGHTA, CDR2 FQGTGA, per germline. The CDR3 consists of 15 residues. Trimming took 4 bases from V and 4 from J, leaving 16 bases between them. CDR3 amino acids: CASSYTGLPPETQYF. DNA of the CDR3: TGTGCCAGCAGCTACACGGGACTCCCCCCAGAGACCCAGTACTTC. The variable domain in full, completed from reference TRBV7-3 and TRBJ2-5, reads GAGVSQTPSNKVTEKGKYVELRCDPISGHTALYWYRQSLGQGPEFLIYFQGTGAADDSGLPNDRFFAVRPEGSVSTLKIQRTERGDSAVYLCASSYTGLPPETQYFGPGTRLLVL.

The chain recombines TRBV5-1 with TRBJ1-4; no definite D call. The V and J ends lost 4 bases and 2 bases respectively, with 9 bases between them. Germline V CDR1 and CDR2: SGHRS, YFSETQ. The CDR3 is 14 amino acids. The CDR3 loop is CASSPPETNEKLFF. CDR3 bases: TGCGCCAGCAGCCCGCCCGAGACTAATGAAAAACTGTTTTTT.